This entry describes one TCR beta chain. Its cognate antigen is unknown. This record belongs to a study of Graves' ophthalmopathy and Graves' hyperthyroidism. Notes on the study in general: Most clonotypes expanded in thyroid above 0.001 frequency were present in blood too. Predictions made by the model for ophthalmopathy progression reached under 71% sensitivity and around 72% specificity.

As diagnostic evidence, clinical symptoms, serum thyroxine, TRAb, thyroid ultrasound and orbital computed tomography were relied upon. The PBMCs were taken from 10 ml of fresh peripheral blood. The TCR beta CDR3 regions underwent amplification from RNA transcripts. Second-round multiplex PCR came after first-round RT-PCR with HTBI primers. A single record per CDR3 protein comes from TCRdb applying MiXCR to the multiplex PCR reads. The sample contains about 740,000 distinct CDR3 sequences, 40% of which appear only once. This CDR3 is 11 amino acids long. V dropped 6 bases and J dropped 5 bases, with 10 bases sitting between them. The germline gives CDR1 SQVTM, CDR2 ANQGSEA.

The source of this sequence is an adult man with Graves' ophthalmopathy. The chain couples TRBV29-1 to TRBJ2-5; D ambiguous. What was sequenced was peripheral blood. CDR3 bases: TGCAGCGTCCTTCAAAGGGAGACCCAGTACTTC. Its protein product is CSVLQRETQYF.